Presented here are 24 T cell receptor beta chains from one specimen sequenced in a study of identical twins. TCRdb recomputed calls from the 5' RACE reads with MiXCR, one row per CDR3 protein. The data contain some 230,000 distinct CDR3 sequences, around 6.5% of them singletons. These same records also appear under a second study, on T cells expressing NK-cell markers.

Material for sequencing was CD8+ T cells sorted from blood. These receptors came from a woman aged 18-30 years in good health.

This clonotype appeared many times. The chain is built from TRBV10-3 and TRBJ2-1; 12 bases fit TRBD2. Trimming took 8 bases from V and 6 from J; bases not matched to a gene: 8. The CDR3 is 15 amino acids. Germline-derived CDR1 and CDR2 are ENHRY and SYGVKD. For the CDR3, the DNA is TGTGCCATCGCCCCCGGGACTAGCGGGCTCAATGAGCAGTTCTTC. Its protein product is CAIAPGTSGLNEQFF.

This clonotype was seen more than once but under ten times. This chain joins TRBV28 and TRBJ1-1; D is unclear. The CDR3 contains 13 residues. Germline loops: CDR1 MDHEN, CDR2 SYDVKM. V lost 3 bases and J 1 base, leaving 6 bases between the germline ends. The CDR3 loop is CASSFQKNTEAFF. CDR3 nucleotide sequence: TGTGCCAGCAGTTTTCAGAAGAACACTGAAGCTTTCTTT.

The table lists this clonotype with a few counts. The chain employs TRBV20-1 and TRBJ2-7; D gene uncertain. Germline CDR1 reads DFQATT; CDR2 reads SNEGSKA (reference sequence). V lost 1 base, J lost 3 bases, and 13 bases lay in between. The CDR3 extends over 14 amino acids. CDR3 protein: CSARAQAPNYEQYF. CDR3 DNA sequence: TGCAGTGCTAGAGCCCAGGCCCCAAACTACGAGCAGTACTTC.

This clonotype appeared a few times. This chain uses TRBV9 with TRBJ2-1; 8 bases agree with TRBD2. The V gene end was trimmed by 2 bases and the J gene end by 1 base; junction bases not matched to a gene: 5. Germline assignment: CDR1 SGDLS and CDR2 YYNGEE. This CDR3 is built from 16 residues. This chain's CDR3 is CASSVERGLSYNEQFF. Written as DNA, the CDR3 is TGTGCCAGCAGCGTTGAGCGGGGGCTTTCCTACAATGAGCAGTTCTTC.

At least ten counts were recorded for this clonotype. The V call is TRBV7-8, the J call TRBJ2-7; 8 nucleotides align to TRBD2. Looked up from germline, CDR1 is SGHVS and CDR2 is FQNEAQ. Germline trimming cut 8 bases from V and 2 bases from J; bases unmatched to any gene: 5. CDR3 length: 13 amino acids. CDR3 region: CASEAGGAYEQYF. The CDR3 region has the DNA TGTGCCAGCGAGGCGGGGGGTGCCTACGAGCAGTACTTC.

This clonotype was counted a few times. V usage is TRBV24-1 and J usage is TRBJ2-4, with 7 bases matching TRBD1. V gave up 4 bases and J gave up 5 bases; unmatched junction bases: 7. This CDR3 region has 15 residues. Per germline, CDR1 KGHDR and CDR2 SFDVKD. Here the CDR3 DNA reads TGTGCCACCAGTGAGGGGACAGATCGAGAAAACATTCAGTACTTC. This sequence encodes CATSEGTDRENIQYF.

In its sample, this clonotype was seen a few times. This chain links TRBV9 with TRBJ2-1; unclear D gene. V was clipped by 0 bases and J by 2 bases, with 3 bases between them. The CDR3 has 13 residues. In germline, CDR1 is SGDLS, CDR2 YYNGEE. The DNA for the CDR3 is TGTGCCAGCAGCGTAGCTGCCTACAATGAGCAGTTCTTC. This codes for CASSVAAYNEQFF.

This chain's CDR3 is CASLVGESPGNTIYF. In DNA form, the CDR3 reads TGTGCCAGCTTGGTGGGGGAGAGCCCTGGAAACACCATATATTTT. The chain recombines TRBV12-3 or TRBV12-4 with TRBJ1-3, with D perhaps matching TRBD1 (5 bases). This CDR3 contains 15 residues. V was shortened by 8 bases and J by 2 bases, with 16 bases between the two germline ends.

This clonotype was seen at least ten times. The chain has TRBV21-1 and TRBJ1-4; TRBD1 reflects the table's D call only, with no check against the DNA. TRBV21-1 is a listed pseudogene. This CDR3 has 16 residues. CDR3 nucleotides: TGTGCCAGCAGCAACCCCGGCAGGACAACTAATGAAAAACTGTTTTTT. This translates into CASSNPGRTTNEKLFF.

This chain joins TRBV20-1 and TRBJ2-7, with 9 nucleotides matching TRBD2. Trimming at V came to 3 bases and at J to 0 bases, leaving 9 bases not matched to a gene. The CDR3 length is 16 residues. Looked up from germline, CDR1 is DFQATT and CDR2 is SNEGSKA (reference sequence). DNA for the CDR3: TGCAGTGCTAGGGGGGTTAATAGCGGGAGCTCCTACGAGCAGTACTTC. Encoded protein: CSARGVNSGSSYEQYF.

The gene calls are TRBV20-1 and TRBJ2-1; D gene ambiguous. The V and J ends lost 4 bases and 8 bases respectively, with 15 bases between them. The CDR3 spans 13 residues. Per the germline V gene, CDR1 is DFQATT and CDR2 is SNEGSKA (reference sequence). The CDR3 sequence: CSATDGAFDEQFF. CDR3 nucleotides: TGCAGTGCTACGGATGGAGCTTTTGATGAGCAGTTCTTC.

The chain has TRBV16 and TRBJ1-1, with 7 bases that match TRBD1. The junction had 3 bases not matched to a gene; V was cut back by 4 bases and J by 1 base. Looked up from germline, CDR1 is KGHSY and CDR2 is FQNENV. There are 14 residues in the CDR3. CDR3 sequence reads: CASSRSGGNTEAFF. In nucleotides, the CDR3 is TGTGCCAGCAGCCGGTCAGGGGGGAACACTGAAGCTTTCTTT.

The rearrangement links TRBV27 to TRBJ2-5; no clear D gene. Trimming pared 1 base from V and 0 bases from J, leaving 3 bases between. This CDR3 is built from 13 residues. The germline V gene has CDR1 MNHEY and CDR2 SMNVEV (reference sequence). CDR3 amino acids: CASSLYNQETQYF. The CDR3 DNA follows: TGTGCCAGCAGTTTATACAACCAAGAGACCCAGTACTTC.

This clonotype was detected a few times. The J gene is TRBJ2-4, the V gene TRBV20-1; 9 positions match TRBD1. The CDR3 sequence is 14 residues long. CDR1 is DFQATT, CDR2 SNEGSKA, per germline (reference sequence). J was trimmed by 8 bases and V by 6 bases; bases with no gene match: 11. The CDR3: CSATDRGQIDIQYF. CDR3 sequence (DNA): TGCAGTGCCACGGACAGGGGCCAGATAGACATTCAGTACTTC.

This clonotype came up a few times. The chain links TRBV6-2 or TRBV6-3 to TRBJ1-1; no clear D. This CDR3 contains 13 residues. The V end lost 4 bases, the J end lost 4 bases, and 10 bases lay between the germline ends. From germline, CDR1 is MNHEY and CDR2 SVGEGT. The CDR3 loop is CASSFSTLTEAFF. The CDR3 DNA follows: TGTGCCAGCAGTTTTTCCACCCTCACTGAAGCTTTCTTT.

This clonotype came up many times. The rearrangement links TRBV9 to TRBJ2-7, with 9 bases fitting TRBD1. The CDR3 consists of 12 residues. Looked up from germline, CDR1 is SGDLS and CDR2 is YYNGEE. V was pared by 5 bases and J by 4 bases, with 1 base of the junction left unmatched. CDR3 sequence (DNA): TGTGCCAGCAGTGGACAGGGGTACGAGCAGTACTTC. It specifies CASSGQGYEQYF.

This clonotype was counted between two and nine times. The rearrangement uses TRBV9 and TRBJ2-1; maybe TRBD1 (5 bases). CDR3 length equals 13 residues. V dropped 5 bases and J dropped 5 bases, with 11 bases sitting between them. Germline V gene sequence: CDR1 SGDLS, CDR2 YYNGEE. The CDR3 protein is CASSEGDNNEQFF. The CDR3 DNA reads TGTGCCAGCAGTGAAGGGGATAACAATGAGCAGTTCTTC. The full variable domain, with the rest looked up from reference TRBV9 and TRBJ2-1, is DSGVTQTPKHLITATGQRVTLRCSPRSGDLSVYWYQQSLDQGLQFLIQYYNGEERAKGNILERFSAQQFPDLHSELNLSSLELGDSALYFCASSEGDNNEQFFGPGTRLTVL.

The chain is built from TRBV7-8 and TRBJ2-5, with 11 bases identical to TRBD2. This CDR3 has 16 residues. With V trimmed by 7 bases and J by 2 bases, 9 bases remained unmatched. The germline V gene has CDR1 SGHVS and CDR2 FQNEAQ. The CDR3, as DNA: TGTGCCAGCATAGTTATAGCTAGCGGGGGGCAAGAGACCCAGTACTTC. Protein sequence: CASIVIASGGQETQYF.

This clonotype appeared many times. The junction differs from germline at one of its ends, possibly a read error. The CDR3 reads CASSLLIGTESSF. The DNA of the CDR3 is TGTGCCAGCAGTTTGTTGATTGGGACCGAGTCGTCGTTT. This chain links TRBV12-3 or TRBV12-4 with TRBJ1-1, with D possibly matching TRBD1 (5 bases). This CDR3 has 13 amino acids.

The rearrangement joins TRBV6-2 or TRBV6-3 to TRBJ2-7; D may be TRBD1 (6 bases). The CDR3 has 15 amino acids. Germline V lookup: CDR1 MNHEY, CDR2 SVGEGT. Trimming removed 6 bases from V and 0 bases from J, with 15 bases in between. In nucleotides, the CDR3 is TGTGCCAGCAGCCTTTCTCGGGACACCTCCTACGAGCAGTACTTC. This codes for CASSLSRDTSYEQYF.

This clonotype occurred a few times. V and J are TRBV20-1 and TRBJ2-7; 7 nucleotides line up with TRBD1. The CDR3 is 15 residues long. The germline V gene has CDR1 DFQATT and CDR2 SNEGSKA (reference sequence). V lost 0 bases to trimming and J lost 3 bases; unmatched junction nucleotides: 8. The CDR3 is CSARDGRDRSYEQYF. The CDR3 DNA reads as TGCAGTGCTAGAGACGGCCGGGACAGAAGCTACGAGCAGTACTTC.

This clonotype was counted a few times. The rearrangement links TRBV20-1 to TRBJ2-1; D not resolved. V lost 5 bases and J 5 bases, leaving 22 bases between the germline ends. This CDR3 spans 16 amino acids. Germline V gene sequence: CDR1 DFQATT, CDR2 SNEGSKA (reference sequence). CDR3 region: CSALDSIQDFDNEQFF. The CDR3 DNA follows: TGCAGTGCTTTAGACTCCATCCAAGATTTCGACAATGAGCAGTTCTTC.

This clonotype came up a few times. The CDR3 nucleotides read TGCGCCAGCAGCTTGCGCCCAGGTTCCTACAATGAGCAGTTCTTC. Protein sequence: CASSLRPGSYNEQFF. The genes are TRBV5-1 and TRBJ2-1, with D unresolved. The length of the CDR3 is 15 residues. Germline V gene sequence: CDR1 SGHRS, CDR2 YFSETQ. Trimming removed 1 base at V and 1 base at J, with 9 bases between.

This chain joins TRBV15 and TRBJ2-5; tentatively, D is TRBD1 (6 bases). Germline V lookup: CDR1 LNHNV, CDR2 YYDKDF (reference sequence). V was cut by 0 bases and J by 5 bases, with 25 bases left in between. The CDR3 covers 19 residues. CDR3 amino acids: CATSRDVRTGQSLGETQYF. CDR3 bases: TGTGCCACCAGCAGAGATGTCCGAACGGGACAATCCCTTGGGGAGACCCAGTACTTC.